This T cell receptor beta chain derives from a study of OX40 agonist ivuxolimab in advanced cancers. Study-wide results and limits: The average count of expanded clones was higher among CD8+ T cells than among CD4+.

A word on this clone: No antigen is known for it.

The method was immunoSEQ multiplex PCR; TCRdb's version includes in-frame clones alone and lacks a portion of them. The sample has about 96,000 clones; 70% to 85% are singletons. Trimming cost V 6 bases and J 3 bases, with 16 bases left between them. The CDR3 extends over 15 amino acids. In germline, CDR1 is MNHNY, CDR2 SVGAGI (reference sequence). V usage is TRBV6-6 and J usage is TRBJ2-3; no definite D call. The clonotype was recovered from an adult with an advanced solid tumor such as melanoma, head and neck, liver or kidney cancer. The sample here was CD4+ or CD8+ T cells sorted from blood, taken in a trial of the OX40 agonist ivuxolimab. CDR3 loop: CASSPLRRDTDTQYF. The CDR3 DNA reads TGTGCCAGCAGCCCCCTGAGGAGAGATACAGATACGCAGTATTTT.